This T cell receptor (beta chain) was profiled in a study of shared T cell receptors in the human thymus. Produced via immunoSEQ multiplex PCR; TCRdb's table is partial and in-frame only. The sample carries about 660,000 clones, about 90% recorded once. These data also formed part of another study, on human thymus T cells. Per that paper: Corrective surgery for congenital heart defects was being performed on the healthy Finnish infants who were the donors. Thymus was obtained from resections taken during corrective heart surgery. Gene usage (both V and J) appeared biased in thymic and blood repertoires.

The sequence derives from a boy less than two years old with a congenital heart defect. Sequencing was performed on thymocytes.

The CDR3 nucleotides are TGCGCCAGCAGCAGGACAGGGGAAAAAAATCAGCCCCAGCATTTT. Residues: CASSRTGEKNQPQHF. The V and J genes are TRBV5-1 and TRBJ1-5, with 9 nucleotides matching TRBD1. Germline V gives CDR1 SGHRS, CDR2 YFSETQ. V shed 4 bases, J shed 4 bases, and the junction held 6 bases outside the gene matches. CDR3 length equals 15 residues.